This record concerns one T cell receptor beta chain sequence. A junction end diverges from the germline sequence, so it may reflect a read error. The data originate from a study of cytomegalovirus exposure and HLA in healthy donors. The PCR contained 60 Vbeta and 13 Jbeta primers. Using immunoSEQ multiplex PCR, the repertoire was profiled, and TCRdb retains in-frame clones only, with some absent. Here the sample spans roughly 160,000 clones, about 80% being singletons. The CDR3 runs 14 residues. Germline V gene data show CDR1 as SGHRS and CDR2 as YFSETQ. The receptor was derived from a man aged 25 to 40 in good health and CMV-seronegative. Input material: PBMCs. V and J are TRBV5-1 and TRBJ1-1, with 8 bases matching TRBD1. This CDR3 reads CASSRGQANTEAFF. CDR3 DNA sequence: TGCGCCAGCAGCCGGGGACAGGCGAACACTGAAGCTTTTTTT. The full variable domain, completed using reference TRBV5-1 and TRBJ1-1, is KAGVTQTPRYLIKTRGQQVTLSCSPISGHRSVSWYQQTPGQGLQFLFEYFSETQRNKGNFPGRFSGRQFSNSRSEMNVSTLELGDSALYLCASSRGQANTEAFFGQGTRLTVV.